This TCR beta chain was sequenced for a study of T and B cells in COVID-19 patients. Study-level background: Recovered patients mostly had mild to moderate COVID-19 managed as outpatients.

This clonotype is deemed medium-sized. Its antigen is not identified. Whole-study results and caveats: No sequencing was yet done of CD4+, regulatory or CD8+ subsets, or of SARS-CoV-2-responsive or tetramer+ sorted cells. At recovery TRB diversity and richness exceeded healthy donors, after highly clonal active COVID-19 repertoires.

V lost 5 bases and J lost 4, with 8 bases in between. The germline V gene encodes CDR1 SGHKS and CDR2 YYEKEE (reference sequence). The CDR3 is 12 residues long. Blood genomic DNA input for TRB amplification was about 240-550 ng. TRB rearrangements were amplified by multiplex PCR with BIOMED2 TRB-A/B primers. TCRdb itself ran the multiplex PCR reads through MiXCR, one entry per CDR3 protein. Of several thousand distinct CDR3 sequences in the sample, about a quarter were seen once. J is TRBJ2-3 and V is TRBV5-5; D is unresolved. Sequenced sample: blood. This clonotype was obtained from a human donor with active COVID-19. CDR3 coding DNA: TGTGCCAGCAGTCCGCAGGCAGATACGCAGTATTTT. Its protein product is CASSPQADTQYF.